A single sample is the source of the 22 T cell receptor beta chains below, sequenced in a study of OX40 agonist ivuxolimab in advanced cancers. Here immunoSEQ multiplex PCR was the method, and the copy in TCRdb shows in-frame clones only, minus some. In the table there are roughly 66,000 clones, under 85% of which are singletons. The sequencing used CD4+ or CD8+ T cells sorted from blood, collected in a trial of the OX40 agonist ivuxolimab. The receptor source for this set is an adult with an advanced solid tumor such as melanoma, head and neck, liver or kidney cancer.

This chain connects TRBV19 to TRBJ2-2, with TRBD1 identical over 10 bases. The CDR3 is made up of 15 amino acids. Per the germline V gene, CDR1 is LNHDA and CDR2 is SQIVND (reference sequence). V shed 7 bases, J shed 5 bases, and the junction held 7 bases outside the gene matches. The CDR3 loop reads CASISRTGGTGELFF. CDR3 DNA: TGTGCCAGTATCAGCAGGACAGGGGGGACCGGGGAGCTGTTTTTT.

This clone was picked up one time. This rearrangement joins TRBV6-1 to TRBJ1-5; possibly TRBD1 for D (5 bases). With 4 bases removed from V and 7 bases from J, the gap between germline ends came to 11 bases. This CDR3 has 13 residues. Germline-derived CDR1 and CDR2 are MNHNS and SASEGT. This chain's CDR3 is CASSGAGGQPQHF. The CDR3 nucleotides read TGTGCCAGCAGTGGGGCTGGGGGGCAGCCCCAGCATTTT.

The rearrangement joins TRBV29-1 to TRBJ1-5; 10 bases agree with TRBD1. Germline trimming cut 4 bases from V and 6 bases from J; bases unmatched to any gene: 6. CDR3 size: 14 residues. CDR1 is SQVTM and CDR2 is ANQGSEA in the germline V gene. The CDR3 DNA is TGCAGCGTTGGGGGACAGGGGTCTGGTCAGCCCCAGCATTTT. Its translation is CSVGGQGSGQPQHF.

The genes are TRBV6-4 and TRBJ1-1; TRBD1 agrees at 9 bases. The CDR3 loop spans 14 amino acids. The germline gives CDR1 MRHNA, CDR2 SNTAGT. V was pared by 6 bases and J by 3 bases, with 5 bases of the junction left unmatched. CDR3 sequence (DNA): TGTGCCAGCAGCCTACAGGGGGCGGACACTGAAGCTTTCTTT. Translation: CASSLQGADTEAFF.

The V call is TRBV19, the J call TRBJ1-2; TRBD1 aligns across 8 bases. Trimming cost V 5 bases and J 7 bases; bases outside gene matches: 9. CDR1 is LNHDA and CDR2 is SQIVND in the germline V gene (reference sequence). The length of the CDR3 is 14 residues. The CDR3 here is CASSVATGESGYTF. CDR3 bases: TGTGCCAGTAGTGTCGCGACAGGGGAGAGTGGCTACACCTTC.

V and J are TRBV7-9 and TRBJ2-2, with 7 bases identical to TRBD1. Germline-derived CDR1 and CDR2 are SEHNR and FQNEAQ (reference sequence). The length of the CDR3 is 16 residues. Losses at the gene ends were 5 bases for V and 1 base for J; bases not matched to a gene: 7. CDR3 DNA: TGTGCCAGCAGCCTGAGACAGGGTGGGAACACCGGGGAGCTGTTTTTT. Translated: CASSLRQGGNTGELFF.

The V and J genes are TRBV30 and TRBJ2-7, with a tentative D call TRBD2 (5 bases). Trimming removed 8 bases from V and 3 bases from J, with 17 bases in between. This CDR3 is 13 amino acids long. Germline CDR1 reads GTSNPN; CDR2 reads SVGIG (reference sequence). For the CDR3, the DNA is TGTGCCCTGGAGAGACGGGGAGTCTACGAGCAGTACTTC. Translated: CALERRGVYEQYF. The full variable domain, its missing parts supplied by reference TRBV30 and TRBJ2-7, is SQTIHQWPATLVQPVGSPLSLECTVEGTSNPNLYWYRQAAGRGLQLLFYSVGIGQISSEVPQNLSASRPQDRQFILSSKKLLLSDSGFYLCALERRGVYEQYFGPGTRLTVT.

The V call is TRBV28, the J call TRBJ2-3, with D perhaps TRBD2 (5 bases). The length of the CDR3 is 15 residues. The germline V gene encodes CDR1 MDHEN and CDR2 SYDVKM. With 3 bases removed from V and 4 bases from J, the gap between germline ends came to 14 bases. This CDR3 reads CASSFVPGNADTQYF. The CDR3 DNA reads TGTGCCAGCAGTTTCGTCCCCGGGAACGCAGATACGCAGTATTTT.

This chain uses TRBV9 with TRBJ2-3; D perhaps matches TRBD1 (5 bases). Germline lookup yields CDR1 SGDLS and CDR2 YYNGEE. Trimming shortened V by 3 bases and J by 0 bases, and 11 bases separated the two germline ends. CDR3 size: 15 residues. The CDR3 region is CASSADGHSTDTQYF. DNA for the CDR3: TGTGCCAGCAGCGCGGACGGACATAGCACAGATACGCAGTATTTT. The full variable domain, its missing parts supplied by reference TRBV9 and TRBJ2-3, is DSGVTQTPKHLITATGQRVTLRCSPRSGDLSVYWYQQSLDQGLQFLIQYYNGEERAKGNILERFSAQQFPDLHSELNLSSLELGDSALYFCASSADGHSTDTQYFGPGTRLTVL.

The V and J genes are TRBV7-2 and TRBJ2-3; TRBD2 agrees at 14 bases. Unmatched junction bases numbered 9, after V lost 5 bases and J lost 5 bases. The CDR3 contains 17 residues. Germline loops: CDR1 SGHTA, CDR2 FQGNSA. As DNA, the CDR3 is TGTGCCAGCAGCCCTGGACTAGCGGGAGGTCGGATAGATACGCAGTATTTT. Encoded protein: CASSPGLAGGRIDTQYF.

This clone showed up just once. The V and J genes are TRBV6-4 and TRBJ2-1, with 8 bases identical to TRBD2. V dropped 5 bases and J dropped 3; count of bases not matched to a gene: 6. The CDR3 has 15 residues. Germline V lookup: CDR1 MRHNA, CDR2 SNTAGT. The CDR3 sequence: CASSPLAGNYNEQFF. The CDR3 DNA sequence: TGTGCCAGCAGTCCCCTAGCGGGTAACTACAATGAGCAGTTCTTC.

This clone occurred once. V and J are TRBV6-1 and TRBJ2-6; D not resolved. This CDR3 contains 13 residues. Trimming stripped 7 bases from V and 2 bases from J, with 6 bases between. Germline lookup yields CDR1 MNHNS and CDR2 SASEGT. For the CDR3, the DNA is TGTGCCAGCATCTTTACTGGGGCCAACGTCCTGACTTTC. As protein: CASIFTGANVLTF.

This chain joins TRBV5-1 and TRBJ2-7, with D maybe TRBD2 (6 bases). Germline assignment: CDR1 SGHRS and CDR2 YFSETQ. Trimming cost V 5 bases and J 2 bases, with 11 bases left between them. This CDR3 region has 13 residues. The CDR3 here is CASSGTHPYEQYF. In nucleotides, the CDR3 is TGCGCCAGCAGTGGGACTCATCCCTACGAGCAGTACTTC. Based on the CDR3 plus reference TRBV5-1 and TRBJ2-7, the full variable domain is KAGVTQTPRYLIKTRGQQVTLSCSPISGHRSVSWYQQTPGQGLQFLFEYFSETQRNKGNFPGRFSGRQFSNSRSEMNVSTLELGDSALYLCASSGTHPYEQYFGPGTRLTVT.

The V and J genes are TRBV6-5 and TRBJ2-7, with 11 bases matching TRBD2. Looked up from germline, CDR1 is MNHEY and CDR2 is SVGAGI. The trim removed 0 bases at V and 3 bases at J, leaving 1 base unmatched. The CDR3 runs 15 residues. As DNA, the CDR3 is TGTGCCAGCAGTTACTCCGGGACTAGCGGCTACGAGCAGTACTTC. It specifies CASSYSGTSGYEQYF.

For this clone: Mismatch with germline at one junction end may stem from a read error. The V gene is TRBV2, the J gene TRBJ1-4; D gene uncertain. The V gene's germline CDR1 is SNHLY and CDR2 FYNNEI. The CDR3 consists of 9 residues. CDR3 protein: CARRPGADF. Written as DNA, the CDR3 is TGTGCCAGAAGGCCGGGCGCCGATTTT.

The rearrangement links TRBV10-1 to TRBJ1-1; 8 nucleotides agree with TRBD1. V shed 7 bases, J shed 11 bases, and the junction held 12 bases outside the gene matches. The germline gives CDR1 WNHNN, CDR2 SYGVQD (reference sequence). The CDR3 totals 13 residues. CDR3 protein: CASNDNRQGAAFF. The CDR3 bases are TGCGCCAGCAACGACAATCGGCAGGGGGCTGCTTTCTTT.

The CDR3 reads CASSKTGSQGITYEQYF. The CDR3 DNA reads TGTGCCAGCAGCAAAACAGGGTCGCAGGGAATAACCTACGAGCAGTACTTC. The genes are TRBV21-1 and TRBJ2-7; the table's D call, TRBD1, has no DNA check behind it. TRBV21-1 is deemed a pseudogene. The CDR3 has 17 amino acids.

This chain connects TRBV9 to TRBJ2-3; 10 nucleotides match TRBD2. V shed 0 bases, J shed 4 bases, and the junction held 8 bases outside the gene matches. The CDR3 has 17 amino acids. Looked up from germline, CDR1 is SGDLS and CDR2 is YYNGEE. The CDR3 sequence is CASSVGRLAGVADTQYF. CDR3 DNA: TGTGCCAGCAGCGTAGGACGGCTAGCGGGGGTCGCAGATACGCAGTATTTT.

The rearrangement joins TRBV28 to TRBJ2-2; D ambiguous. The CDR3 extends over 16 amino acids. Trimming cost V 3 bases and J 0 bases, with 11 bases left between them. CDR1 and CDR2 from the germline V gene are MDHEN and SYDVKM. The CDR3 nucleotides read TGTGCCAGCAGTTTCCCCGGGTTCGCGAACACCGGGGAGCTGTTTTTT. It specifies CASSFPGFANTGELFF.

The CDR3 sequence is CASSLFTGPPETQYF. The CDR3 DNA follows: TGTGCCAGCAGCTTATTTACGGGGCCCCCTGAGACCCAGTACTTC. V is TRBV7-2 and J is TRBJ2-5, with D perhaps matching TRBD1 or TRBD2 (5 bases each). V was shortened by 2 bases and J by 5 bases, with 15 bases between the two germline ends. There are 15 residues in the CDR3. Germline V gene data show CDR1 as SGHTA and CDR2 as FQGNSA.

The chain employs TRBV29-1 and TRBJ2-1; 8 bases line up with TRBD1. There are 14 residues in the CDR3. The V segment lost 7 bases and the J segment 8 bases; nucleotides outside the gene matches: 13. The germline V gene has CDR1 SQVTM and CDR2 ANQGSEA. DNA for the CDR3: TGCAGCGGGGGGACAGGACAGAGGGTCGATGAGCAGTTCTTC. Translating gives CSGGTGQRVDEQFF.

This clone came up many times. J is TRBJ2-7 and V is TRBV9; the match to TRBD2 covers 8 bases. The germline gives CDR1 SGDLS, CDR2 YYNGEE. Trimming cost V 2 bases and J 5 bases; bases outside gene matches: 9. There are 15 residues in the CDR3. The CDR3 is CASSVSPGGPHEQYF. DNA of the CDR3: TGTGCCAGCAGCGTCTCTCCGGGAGGGCCCCACGAGCAGTACTTC. The full variable domain, with the rest looked up from reference TRBV9 and TRBJ2-7, is DSGVTQTPKHLITATGQRVTLRCSPRSGDLSVYWYQQSLDQGLQFLIQYYNGEERAKGNILERFSAQQFPDLHSELNLSSLELGDSALYFCASSVSPGGPHEQYFGPGTRLTVT.